The present TCR beta chain was sequenced within a study of T cells in Graves' hyperthyroidism and ophthalmopathy. CDR1 and CDR2 from the germline V gene are SGHNT and YENEEA. CDR3 length equals 14 residues. The ends lost 7 bases at V and 5 bases at J; junction bases unmatched: 3. Amplified regions were TCR beta CDR3 sequences from RNA transcripts. With the HTBI primer set, the TCR CDR3 went through a first round of RT-PCR. Via MiXCR, TCRdb re-called the multiplex PCR reads, giving one row per CDR3 protein. Counted here are a few hundred thousand distinct CDR3 sequences, around 23% occurring once; the ten biggest clones make up 50%. Findings and limits, study-wide: The model anticipated ophthalmopathy a median around six months pre-onset.

Isolation of PBMCs was performed on 8.5 to 10 ml fresh peripheral blood. This clonotype was detected ten times or more. Antigen specificity is unknown. This clonotype was obtained from a woman aged 45-59 years with Graves' hyperthyroidism. The sequenced material came from blood. V and J are TRBV11-3 and TRBJ1-6, with TRBD1 identical over 9 bases. Here the CDR3 DNA reads TGTGCCAGCAAGGGGGACAGGGATAATTCACCCCTCCACTTT. Protein sequence: CASKGDRDNSPLHF.